The next 18 T cell receptor beta chains were all read from a single sample in a study of blood T cell repertoires in COVID-19. The protocol was immunoSEQ multiplex PCR, while the TCRdb copy is restricted to in-frame clones and leaves out a portion. The table has 200,000 to 250,000 clones, about 84% seen once. Input material: peripheral blood. The receptors here all came from a woman older than 75 with COVID-19, enrolled during active disease.

This chain links TRBV19 with TRBJ2-2, with 8 bases matching TRBD1. Trimming took 3 bases from V and 1 from J; bases not matched to a gene: 4. Per germline, CDR1 LNHDA and CDR2 SQIVND (reference sequence). The CDR3 runs 16 residues. CDR3 region: CASSIQGAWNTGELFF. The CDR3 bases are TGTGCCAGTAGTATCCAGGGGGCCTGGAACACCGGGGAGCTGTTTTTT.

The chain employs TRBV20-1 and TRBJ2-5; weak D call: TRBD2 (6 bases). Trimming left V 5 bases short and J 2 bases short, with 6 bases between. Germline CDR1 is DFQATT and CDR2 is SNEGSKA (reference sequence). CDR3 length: 11 residues. The CDR3 DNA reads TGCAGTGCTGGGACTCAAGAGACCCAGTACTTC. Its protein is CSAGTQETQYF.

The rearrangement uses TRBV12-3 or TRBV12-4 and TRBJ2-7, with 10 bases that match TRBD2. With V trimmed by 6 bases and J by 2 bases, 1 base remained unmatched. The CDR3 has 13 amino acids. The CDR3 region has the DNA TGTGCCAGCAGCACTAGCGGGGCCTACGAGCAGTACTTC. Amino acids: CASSTSGAYEQYF.

The V and J genes are TRBV28 and TRBJ1-5, with D possibly TRBD1 on 5 matching bases. V gave up 6 bases and J gave up 3 bases, with 21 bases separating them. This CDR3 region has 17 residues. CDR1 and CDR2 from the germline V gene are MDHEN and SYDVKM. The chain's CDR3 is CASSIGGFVPINQPQHF. The CDR3 DNA is TGTGCCAGCAGCATTGGGGGGTTTGTCCCAATCAATCAGCCCCAGCATTTT.

In this sample, this clone turned up many times. The chain employs TRBV6-6 and TRBJ2-7, with 8 bases identical to TRBD1. CDR1 and CDR2 (germline): MNHNY, SVGAGI (reference sequence). J was trimmed by 7 bases and V by 6 bases; bases with no gene match: 11. This CDR3 spans 14 amino acids. CDR3 DNA sequence: TGTGCCAGCAGCAAGGACAGGGAAGCGAGTGAGCAGTACTTC. It codes for CASSKDREASEQYF.

V usage is TRBV2 and J usage is TRBJ1-5; D unclear. Germline CDR1 and CDR2: SNHLY and FYNNEI. V lost 7 bases, J lost 4 bases, and 14 bases lay in between. The CDR3 is 14 amino acids. In DNA, the CDR3 is TGTGCCAGCACCGGCGCGACGGGGAATCAGCCCCAGCATTTT. Its protein is CASTGATGNQPQHF.

The gene calls are TRBV28 and TRBJ1-1; D is possibly TRBD1 (6 bases). With 8 bases removed from V and 0 bases from J, the gap between germline ends came to 13 bases. This CDR3 spans 14 amino acids. Germline V gene sequence: CDR1 MDHEN, CDR2 SYDVKM. The CDR3 here is CASSPDRMNTEAFF. DNA for the CDR3: TGTGCCAGCTCTCCCGACAGGATGAACACTGAAGCTTTCTTT.

The chain recombines TRBV11-3 with TRBJ2-7; D gene ambiguous. Looked up from germline, CDR1 is SGHNT and CDR2 is YENEEA. Trimming cost V 0 bases and J 3 bases, with 6 bases left between them. The CDR3 consists of 13 residues. CDR3: CASSLDPGYEQYF. The CDR3 nucleotides read TGTGCCAGCAGCTTAGATCCGGGCTACGAGCAGTACTTC.

This clone turned up a few times. This chain connects TRBV5-8 to TRBJ1-2; 7 bases line up with TRBD1. CDR1 SGHTS and CDR2 YDEGEE come from the germline V gene. The ends lost 4 bases at V and 6 bases at J; junction bases unmatched: 15. CDR3 size: 16 residues. CDR3 DNA: TGTGCCAGCAGCCTTCCCGGGCAGGGGGTTTGGAATGGCTACACCTTC. This encodes CASSLPGQGVWNGYTF.

The chain has TRBV24-1 and TRBJ1-5; D is possibly TRBD1 (5 bases). Between the trimmed V and J ends, which lost 2 bases and 3 bases, there was a span of 10 bases. The CDR3 consists of 15 residues. Germline values: CDR1 KGHDR, CDR2 SFDVKD. CDR3 nucleotides: TGTGCCACCAGTGATTCCAGGGTACCCAATCAGCCCCAGCATTTT. Encoded protein: CATSDSRVPNQPQHF.

The rearrangement joins TRBV7-9 to TRBJ2-5; D is unclear. Trimming took off 8 bases at V and 2 bases at J, with 6 bases between the two ends. CDR1 SEHNR and CDR2 FQNEAQ come from the germline V gene (reference sequence). The CDR3 length is 11 residues. The CDR3 DNA is TGTGCCAGCCCCCGGCAAGAGACCCAGTACTTC. Residues: CASPRQETQYF.

CDR3 nucleotide sequence: TGCGCCAGCAGCGCCGACTCCTACCAGTACTTC. This translates into CASSADSYQYF. The chain uses TRBV5-1 and TRBJ2-5; D is unresolved. CDR3 length: 11 amino acids. The V gene's germline CDR1 is SGHRS and CDR2 YFSETQ. V lost 4 bases and J 10 bases, leaving 11 bases between the germline ends.

This sequence joins TRBV28 and TRBJ1-5; the D is unclear. This CDR3 has 14 amino acids. The V end lost 2 bases, the J end lost 5 bases, and 10 bases lay between the germline ends. CDR1 MDHEN and CDR2 SYDVKM come from the germline V gene. Here the CDR3 DNA reads TGTGCCAGCAGTTTAACGAGCCCCGATCAGCCCCAGCATTTT. This codes for CASSLTSPDQPQHF.

J is TRBJ1-4 and V is TRBV15; TRBD1 is a possible D gene (5 bases). Trimming pared 1 base from V and 2 bases from J, leaving 8 bases between. From germline, CDR1 is LNHNV and CDR2 YYDKDF (reference sequence). This CDR3 spans 15 amino acids. DNA of the CDR3: TGTGCCACCAGCAGAGGGGGCTGGACTAATGAAAAACTGTTTTTT. Amino acids: CATSRGGWTNEKLFF.

As for this clone: An end of the junction differs from the germline gene, which may be a read error. The chain carries TRBV6-1 and TRBJ1-2, with D unresolved. Germline V lookup: CDR1 MNHNS, CDR2 SASEGT. CDR3 length: 19 amino acids. The CDR3 sequence: CASSGRRGGESGLTNGYTF. CDR3 DNA sequence: TGTGCCAGCAGTGGACGGCGGGGTGGAGAATCCGGTTTAACTAATGGTTACACCTTC.

V usage is TRBV5-6 and J usage is TRBJ1-1, with D hard to call. The CDR3 is 17 residues long. Trimming left V 0 bases short and J 1 base short, with 16 bases between. Germline V gene data show CDR1 as SGHDT and CDR2 as YYEEEE. In DNA, the CDR3 is TGTGCCAGCAGCTTGGTAGTTTTTGGTGCAGGGAACACTGAAGCTTTCTTT. Translation gives CASSLVVFGAGNTEAFF.

The chain links TRBV25-1 to TRBJ1-1; no clear D gene. CDR1 MGHDK and CDR2 SYGVNS come from the germline V gene. The length of the CDR3 is 12 residues. Trimming shortened V by 6 bases and J by 0 bases, and 5 bases separated the two germline ends. This chain's CDR3 is CASRALNTEAFF. CDR3 sequence (DNA): TGTGCCAGCAGGGCCCTGAACACTGAAGCTTTCTTT.

The chain uses TRBV28 and TRBJ1-1; unclear D gene. Germline V gene lookup returns CDR1 MDHEN and CDR2 SYDVKM. V was trimmed by 6 bases and J by 1 base, leaving 9 bases between them. The CDR3 has 13 residues. CDR3 sequence: CASRIVRNTEAFF. The CDR3 DNA reads TGTGCCAGCAGGATAGTGAGGAACACTGAAGCTTTCTTT.